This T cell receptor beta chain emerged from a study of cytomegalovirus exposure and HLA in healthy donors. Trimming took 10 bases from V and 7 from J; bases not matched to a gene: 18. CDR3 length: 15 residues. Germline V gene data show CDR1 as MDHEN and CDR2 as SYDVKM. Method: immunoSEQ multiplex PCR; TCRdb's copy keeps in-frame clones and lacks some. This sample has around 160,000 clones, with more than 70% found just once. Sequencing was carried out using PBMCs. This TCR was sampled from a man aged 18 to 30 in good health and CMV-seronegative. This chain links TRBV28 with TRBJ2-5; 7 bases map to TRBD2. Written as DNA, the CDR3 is TGTGCCACTACGAATCCAGCGGGAACCGCGGGGACCCAGTACTTC. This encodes CATTNPAGTAGTQYF.